This T cell receptor (beta chain) was found in a study of shared clonotypes between healthy human individuals. CDR3 length: 15 residues. Looked up from germline, CDR1 is KGHSH and CDR2 is LQKENI. J lost 5 bases, V lost 8 bases, and 8 bases had no gene match. Around 300 ng DNA, roughly 30,000 T cell genomes, went into unsorted PBMC replicate PCRs. Using immunoSEQ multiplex PCR, the repertoire was profiled, and TCRdb retains in-frame clones only, with some absent. The table shows about 530,000 clones, with 75% to 80% occurring only once. This sequence was found in a woman between 40 and 50 years old in good health. Some clones in this sample may be carry-over from other donors' samples. The chain links TRBV18 to TRBJ2-7; TRBD2 aligns across 14 bases. The sample consisted of PBMCs. CDR3 DNA: TGTGCCAGCGCCCGACTAGCGGGAGGGTTGGACGAGCAGTACTTC. It translates to CASARLAGGLDEQYF.